This TCR beta chain derives from a study of identical twins. This clonotype was seen a handful of times. Its antigen is still unknown. Findings and limits, study-wide: Potential partial confounding of zero-insertion analyses by invariant MAIT and iNKT cells was noted.

Template switching, a step in the protocol, added a universal primer site, and cDNA carried unique molecular identifiers. TCRdb ran MiXCR on the 5' RACE reads and lists one entry per CDR3 protein. This sample has 700,000 to 950,000 distinct CDR3 sequences; over 9% occur once, and the top ten carry about 1.6%. These data were also reused for a study on yellow fever vaccine responses in identical twins.

The sequence came from a woman between 18 and 29 years old in good health. Specimen: PBMCs.

The CDR3 loop is CASSPRTGSVTEAFF. DNA of the CDR3: TGTGCCAGCTCACCTAGGACAGGGTCGGTCACTGAAGCTTTCTTT. The chain uses TRBV18 and TRBJ1-1; TRBD1 matches at 8 bases. Germline trimming cut 3 bases from V and 4 bases from J; bases unmatched to any gene: 7. CDR1 KGHSH and CDR2 LQKENI come from the germline V gene. The CDR3 runs to 15 residues.